The rows below give T cell receptor beta chains drawn from one sample of a study of response to subunit inactivated influenza vaccine. TCRdb re-called the RT-PCR reads through MiXCR, storing one row per CDR3 protein. The table has roughly 760,000 distinct CDR3 sequences, 21% seen once; the top ten hold 10% to 13%. The source material was PBMCs from blood, sampled roughly 5 days after vaccination. Receptor source: a man in his fifties who received an inactivated influenza vaccine. Each CDR3 is given with its conserved first and last residue. D genes are given only for firm matches. Clone size appears in some rows only: once, few, many, or a class for an expanded clone.

length	size	D	V	J	CDR3	DNA
15	-	-	TRBV12-3/TRBV12-4	TRBJ2-2	CASSFGQTNTGELFF	TGTGCCAGCAGTTTTGGGCAAACGAACACCGGGGAGCTGTTTTTT
14	-	-	TRBV10-3	TRBJ2-5	CAISDRREQETQYF	TGTGCCATCAGTGACCGCAGGGAGCAAGAGACCCAGTACTTC
15	few	-	TRBV12-3/TRBV12-4	TRBJ2-2	CASSSGLQGTGELFF	TGTGCCAGCAGTTCCGGGCTCCAGGGAACCGGGGAGCTGTTTTTT
13	few	-	TRBV6-2/TRBV6-3	TRBJ2-3	CASSLSLFDTQYF	TGTGCCAGCAGTCTTTCCTTGTTCGATACGCAGTATTTT
14	-	TRBD2	TRBV27	TRBJ2-5	CASSVGTSGETQYF	TGTGCCAGCAGTGTAGGGACTAGTGGTGAGACCCAGTACTTC
16	few	-	TRBV5-1	TRBJ2-7	CASSLEASLLGYEQYF	TGCGCCAGCAGCTTGGAAGCTTCCCTCCTGGGCTACGAGCAGTACTTC
17	many	TRBD2	TRBV6-2/TRBV6-3	TRBJ2-1	CASSYRLAGSSYNEQFF	TGTGCCAGCAGTTACCGGCTAGCGGGGAGCTCCTACAATGAGCAGTTCTTC
12	-	-	TRBV28	TRBJ1-2	CASSLRARGYTF	TGTGCCAGCAGTTTGAGGGCTCGTGGCTACACCTTC
16	-	TRBD2	TRBV9	TRBJ2-3	CASSVEAGARTDTQYF	TGTGCCAGCAGCGTAGAAGCGGGGGCTCGCACAGATACGCAGTATTTT
13	-	-	TRBV10-2	TRBJ2-3	CASSEGHRDTQYF	TGCGCCAGCAGTGAGGGGCACAGGGATACGCAGTATTTT
14	-	-	TRBV20-1	TRBJ2-7	CSARDSSEGAEQYF	TGCAGTGCTAGAGATTCTTCTGAGGGCGCCGAGCAGTACTTC
12	few	-	TRBV30	TRBJ1-4	CAWSDKAGKLFF	TGTGCCTGGAGTGACAAAGCCGGAAAACTGTTTTTT
14	few	-	TRBV4-2	TRBJ1-1	CASSQVELNTEAFF	TGTGCCAGCAGCCAAGTGGAACTGAACACTGAAGCTTTCTTT
14	few	TRBD1	TRBV12-3/TRBV12-4	TRBJ1-5	CASSQGGGRQPQHF	TGTGCCAGCAGTCAAGGGGGCGGTCGGCAGCCCCAGCATTTT
13	few	-	TRBV4-3	TRBJ2-3	CASREGGTDTQYF	TGCGCCAGCAGGGAGGGGGGCACAGATACGCAGTATTTT
14	-	-	TRBV11-2	TRBJ2-3	CASSPIESTDTQYF	TGTGCCAGCAGCCCCATCGAGAGCACAGATACGCAGTATTTT
14	few	-	TRBV25-1	TRBJ2-1	CASSEPGSYNEQFF	TGTGCCAGCAGTGAACCAGGGTCCTACAATGAGCAGTTCTTC
14	few	-	TRBV12-5	TRBJ1-1	CASGYVLMNTEAFF	TGTGCTAGTGGTTATGTGCTCATGAACACTGAAGCTTTCTTT
15	-	TRBD1	TRBV27	TRBJ2-7	CASSPKGTGGGEQYF	TGTGCCAGCAGTCCTAAAGGGACAGGGGGCGGGGAGCAGTACTTC
14	-	TRBD1	TRBV30	TRBJ1-4	CAWSATGRNEKLFF	TGTGCCTGGAGCGCGACAGGGCGAAATGAAAAACTGTTTTTT
13	-	-	TRBV4-3	TRBJ2-3	CASSRLSTDTQYF	TGCGCCAGCAGCCGCCTCTCGACAGATACGCAGTATTTT
14	-	TRBD1	TRBV10-3	TRBJ1-2	CAISEAPQGYGYTF	TGTGCCATCAGTGAAGCCCCACAGGGGTATGGCTACACCTTC
15	-	-	TRBV18	TRBJ2-2	CASSQSYLNTGELFF	TGTGCCAGCTCACAGTCGTATCTGAACACCGGGGAGCTGTTTTTT
15	-	TRBD2	TRBV30	TRBJ2-3	CAWTGLAGEVDTQYF	TGTGCCTGGACCGGACTAGCGGGAGAAGTAGATACGCAGTATTTT
15	few	TRBD1	TRBV12-3/TRBV12-4	TRBJ2-7	CASSSQGPSSYEQYF	TGTGCCAGCAGTTCACAGGGGCCGAGCTCCTACGAGCAGTACTTC
12	-	TRBD1	TRBV7-9	TRBJ1-1	CASSSQGYEAFF	TGTGCCAGCAGCTCACAGGGGTATGAAGCTTTCTTT
15	few	-	TRBV2	TRBJ2-3	CASSLQGVGTDTQYF	TGTGCCAGCAGCTTACAGGGCGTCGGCACAGATACGCAGTATTTT
15	-	-	TRBV9	TRBJ1-5	CASSLSDGRNQPQHF	TGTGCCAGCAGCCTATCGGACGGGCGCAATCAGCCCCAGCATTTT
15	-	-	TRBV4-2	TRBJ2-1	CASSQDRVSYNEQFF	TGTGCCAGCAGCCAAGACAGGGTCAGCTACAATGAGCAGTTCTTC
18	few	TRBD1	TRBV6-5	TRBJ1-1	CASSYYRPGTGLNTEAFF	TGTGCCAGCAGTTATTATCGTCCCGGGACAGGCTTGAACACTGAAGCTTTCTTT
15	-	-	TRBV5-1	TRBJ2-1	CASSLGLAPLDEQFF	TGCGCCAGCAGCCTCGGACTGGCCCCTTTGGATGAGCAGTTCTTC
15	-	TRBD2	TRBV29-1	TRBJ2-2	CSAEMTSGLAGELFF	TGCAGCGCCGAAATGACTAGCGGGTTGGCCGGGGAGCTGTTTTTT
15	few	TRBD2	TRBV27	TRBJ2-7	CASSLSTSGRNEQYF	TGTGCCAGCAGTTTATCGACTAGCGGGAGGAACGAGCAGTACTTC
15	-	-	TRBV30	TRBJ2-2	CAWTDKYRNTGELFF	TGTGCCTGGACTGACAAGTACAGGAACACCGGGGAGCTGTTTTTT
16	-	TRBD2	TRBV7-9	TRBJ2-3	CASSLSGRGRTDTQYF	TGTGCCAGCAGCTTAAGTGGGAGGGGTCGCACAGATACGCAGTATTTT
17	few	-	TRBV12-3/TRBV12-4	TRBJ2-7	CASSLASGQGGVYEQYF	TGTGCCAGCAGTTTAGCGTCTGGGCAGGGGGGGGTCTACGAGCAGTACTTC
13	few	-	TRBV28	TRBJ2-1	CASRPTSYNEQFF	TGTGCCAGCAGGCCGACTAGTTACAATGAGCAGTTCTTC
15	-	TRBD1	TRBV16	TRBJ2-7	CASSQSYGQGYEQYF	TGTGCCAGCAGCCAATCGTATGGACAGGGCTACGAGCAGTACTTC
12	-	-	TRBV7-9	TRBJ2-7	CASRGLTYEQYF	TGTGCCAGTCGGGGGCTAACCTACGAGCAGTACTTC
17	few	-	TRBV7-2	TRBJ2-7	CASSPRGRGTGDYEQYF	TGTGCCAGCAGCCCTAGGGGGAGGGGGACAGGCGACTACGAGCAGTACTTC
13	few	TRBD1	TRBV5-1	TRBJ2-3	CASSWDREGTQYF	TGCGCCAGCAGCTGGGACAGGGAGGGCACGCAGTATTTT
12	-	-	TRBV20-1	TRBJ2-1	CSAAASNNEQFF	TGCAGTGCGGCGGCTAGCAACAATGAGCAGTTCTTC
16	-	-	TRBV6-1	TRBJ2-1	CASSQDGGFVRNEQFF	TGTGCCAGCAGCCAAGACGGAGGATTTGTGAGGAATGAGCAGTTCTTC
15	-	-	TRBV9	TRBJ2-7	CASSVAAGESYEQYF	TGTGCCAGCAGCGTAGCGGCAGGGGAGTCCTACGAGCAGTACTTC
16	-	-	TRBV6-1	TRBJ1-1	CASSQLGLSVGSEAFF	TGTGCCAGCAGTCAACTAGGATTGTCAGTAGGGTCTGAAGCTTTCTTT